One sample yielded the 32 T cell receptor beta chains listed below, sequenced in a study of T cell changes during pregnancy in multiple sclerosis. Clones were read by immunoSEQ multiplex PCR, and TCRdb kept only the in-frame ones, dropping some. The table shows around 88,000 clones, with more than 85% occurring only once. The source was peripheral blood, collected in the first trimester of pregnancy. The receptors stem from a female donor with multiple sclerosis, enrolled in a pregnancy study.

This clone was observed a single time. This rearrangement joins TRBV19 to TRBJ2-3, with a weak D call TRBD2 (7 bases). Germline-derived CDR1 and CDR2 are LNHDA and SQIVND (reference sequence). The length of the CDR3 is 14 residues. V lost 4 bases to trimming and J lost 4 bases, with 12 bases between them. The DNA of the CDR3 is TGTGCCAGTAGTACCCCGGGGGGCTCAGATACGCAGTATTTT. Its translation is CASSTPGGSDTQYF.

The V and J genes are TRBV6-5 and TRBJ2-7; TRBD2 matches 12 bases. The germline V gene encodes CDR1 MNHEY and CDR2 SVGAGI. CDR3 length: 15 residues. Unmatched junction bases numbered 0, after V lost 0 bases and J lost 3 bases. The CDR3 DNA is TGTGCCAGCAGTTACTCGACTAGCGGGAGCTACGAGCAGTACTTC. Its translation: CASSYSTSGSYEQYF.

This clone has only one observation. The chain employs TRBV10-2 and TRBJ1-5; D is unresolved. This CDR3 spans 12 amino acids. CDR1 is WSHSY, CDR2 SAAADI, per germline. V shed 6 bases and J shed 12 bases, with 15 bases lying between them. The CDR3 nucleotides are TGCGCCAGCAGCGAGGAGCTGATCATCCAGCATTTT. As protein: CASSEELIIQHF.

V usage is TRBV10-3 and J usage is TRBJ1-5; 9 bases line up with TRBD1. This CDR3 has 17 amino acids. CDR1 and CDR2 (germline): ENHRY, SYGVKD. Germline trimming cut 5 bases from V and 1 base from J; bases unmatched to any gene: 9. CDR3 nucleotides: TGTGCCATCAGTAGGGACAGGGCGGGTACGAGCAATCAGCCCCAGCATTTT. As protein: CAISRDRAGTSNQPQHF.

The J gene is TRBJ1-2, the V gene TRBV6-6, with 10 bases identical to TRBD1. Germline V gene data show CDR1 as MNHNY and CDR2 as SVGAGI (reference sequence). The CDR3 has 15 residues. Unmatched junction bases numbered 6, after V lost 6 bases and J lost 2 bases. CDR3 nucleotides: TGTGCCAGCAGCCCGACAGGGGGCGCGAACTATGGCTACACCTTC. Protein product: CASSPTGGANYGYTF.

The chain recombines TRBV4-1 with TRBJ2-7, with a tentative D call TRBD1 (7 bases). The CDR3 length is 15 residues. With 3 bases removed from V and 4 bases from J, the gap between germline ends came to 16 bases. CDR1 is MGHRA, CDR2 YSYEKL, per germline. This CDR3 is CASSHPTGTLYEQYF. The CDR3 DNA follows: TGCGCCAGCAGCCATCCGACAGGGACTTTGTACGAGCAGTACTTC.

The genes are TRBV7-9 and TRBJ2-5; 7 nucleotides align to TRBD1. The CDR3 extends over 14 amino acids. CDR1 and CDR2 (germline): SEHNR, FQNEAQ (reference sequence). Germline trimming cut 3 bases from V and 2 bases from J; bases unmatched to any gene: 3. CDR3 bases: TGTGCCAGCAGCTTTGACAGGGCTCAAGAGACCCAGTACTTC. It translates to CASSFDRAQETQYF.

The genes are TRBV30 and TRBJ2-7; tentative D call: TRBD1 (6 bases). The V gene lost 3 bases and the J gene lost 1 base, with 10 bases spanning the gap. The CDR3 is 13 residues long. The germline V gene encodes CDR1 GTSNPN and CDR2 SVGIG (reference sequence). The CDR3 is CAWRIQGSYEQYF. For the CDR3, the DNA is TGTGCCTGGAGGATACAGGGATCCTACGAGCAGTACTTC. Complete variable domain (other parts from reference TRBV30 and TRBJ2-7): SQTIHQWPATLVQPVGSPLSLECTVEGTSNPNLYWYRQAAGRGLQLLFYSVGIGQISSEVPQNLSASRPQDRQFILSSKKLLLSDSGFYLCAWRIQGSYEQYFGPGTRLTVT.

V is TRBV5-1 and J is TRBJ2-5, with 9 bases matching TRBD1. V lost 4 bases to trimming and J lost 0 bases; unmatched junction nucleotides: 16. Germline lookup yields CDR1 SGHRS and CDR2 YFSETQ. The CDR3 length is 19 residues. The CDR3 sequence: CASSRGGQGKTRYQETQYF. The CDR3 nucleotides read TGCGCCAGCAGCCGAGGAGGACAGGGGAAAACTAGGTACCAAGAGACCCAGTACTTC.

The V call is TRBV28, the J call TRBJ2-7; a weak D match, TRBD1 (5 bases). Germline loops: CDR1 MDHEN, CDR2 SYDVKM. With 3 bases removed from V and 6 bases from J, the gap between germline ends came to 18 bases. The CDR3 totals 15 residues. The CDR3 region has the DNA TGTGCCAGCAGTTTTAGTTCAGGGCTGACCTTCGAGCAGTACTTC. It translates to CASSFSSGLTFEQYF.

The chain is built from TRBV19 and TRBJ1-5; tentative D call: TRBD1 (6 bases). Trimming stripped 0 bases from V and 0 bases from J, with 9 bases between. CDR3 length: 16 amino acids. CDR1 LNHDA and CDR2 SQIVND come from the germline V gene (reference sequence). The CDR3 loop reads CASSIDPGDSNQPQHF. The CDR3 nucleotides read TGTGCCAGTAGTATAGATCCAGGGGATAGCAATCAGCCCCAGCATTTT.

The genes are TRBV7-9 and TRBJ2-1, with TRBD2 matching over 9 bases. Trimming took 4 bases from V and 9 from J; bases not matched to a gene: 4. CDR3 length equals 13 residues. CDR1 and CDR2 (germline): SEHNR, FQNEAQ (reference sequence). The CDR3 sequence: CASSSGTSFEQFF. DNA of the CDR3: TGTGCCAGCAGCTCCGGGACTAGCTTTGAGCAGTTCTTC.

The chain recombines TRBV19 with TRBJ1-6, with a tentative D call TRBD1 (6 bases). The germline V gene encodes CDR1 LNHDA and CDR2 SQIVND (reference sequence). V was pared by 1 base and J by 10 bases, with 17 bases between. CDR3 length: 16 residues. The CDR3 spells CASSIAFRDIGSPLHF. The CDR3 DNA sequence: TGTGCCAGTAGTATAGCTTTCCGGGACATTGGGTCACCCCTCCACTTT.

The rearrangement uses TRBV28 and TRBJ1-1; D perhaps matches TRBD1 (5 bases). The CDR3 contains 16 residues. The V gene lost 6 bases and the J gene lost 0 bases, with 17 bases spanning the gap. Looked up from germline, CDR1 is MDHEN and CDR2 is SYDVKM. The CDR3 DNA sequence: TGTGCCAGCAGAAAGTCAGGGAATATAATGAACACTGAAGCTTTCTTT. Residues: CASRKSGNIMNTEAFF.

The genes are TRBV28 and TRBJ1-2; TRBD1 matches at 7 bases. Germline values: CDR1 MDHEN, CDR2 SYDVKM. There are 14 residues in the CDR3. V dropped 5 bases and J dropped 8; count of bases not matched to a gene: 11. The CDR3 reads CASSLLQGRFGYTF. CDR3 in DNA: TGTGCCAGCAGTCTTCTACAGGGGAGGTTCGGCTACACCTTC.

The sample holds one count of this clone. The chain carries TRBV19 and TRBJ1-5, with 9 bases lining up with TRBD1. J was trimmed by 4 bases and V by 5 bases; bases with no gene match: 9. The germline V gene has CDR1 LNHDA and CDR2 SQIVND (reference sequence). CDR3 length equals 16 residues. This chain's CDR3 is CASSPLLTGGNQPQHF. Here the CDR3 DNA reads TGTGCCAGTAGTCCCCTCTTGACAGGGGGAAATCAGCCCCAGCATTTT.

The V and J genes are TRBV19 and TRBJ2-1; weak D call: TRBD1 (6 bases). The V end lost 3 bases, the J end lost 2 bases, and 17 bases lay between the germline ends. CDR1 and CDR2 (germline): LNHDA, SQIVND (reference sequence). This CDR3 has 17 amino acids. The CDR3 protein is CASSMSWGPGTYNEQFF. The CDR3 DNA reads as TGTGCCAGTAGTATGAGTTGGGGGCCAGGGACCTACAATGAGCAGTTCTTC.

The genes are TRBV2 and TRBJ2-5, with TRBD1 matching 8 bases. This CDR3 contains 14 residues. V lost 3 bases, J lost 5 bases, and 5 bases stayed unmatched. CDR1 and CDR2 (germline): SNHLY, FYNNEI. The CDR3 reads CASSEGQVTETQYF. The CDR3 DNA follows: TGTGCCAGCAGTGAGGGACAGGTCACTGAGACCCAGTACTTC.

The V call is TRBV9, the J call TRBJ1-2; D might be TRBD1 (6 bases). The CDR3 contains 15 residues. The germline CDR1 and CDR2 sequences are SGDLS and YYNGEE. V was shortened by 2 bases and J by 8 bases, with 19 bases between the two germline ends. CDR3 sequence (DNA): TGTGCCAGCAGCGTCGATTCGGGACAAGAATCCGGCTACACCTTC. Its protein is CASSVDSGQESGYTF.

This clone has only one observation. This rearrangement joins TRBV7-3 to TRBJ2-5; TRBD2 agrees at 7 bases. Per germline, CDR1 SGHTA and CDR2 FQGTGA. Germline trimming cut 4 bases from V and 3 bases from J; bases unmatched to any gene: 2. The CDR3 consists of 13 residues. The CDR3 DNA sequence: TGTGCCAGCAGCTACGGGGGGAAAGAGACCCAGTACTTC. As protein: CASSYGGKETQYF.

The CDR3 bases are TGTGCCAGCAGCTTAGAGACAGCCGAGTCCTACGAGCAGTACTTC. It codes for CASSLETAESYEQYF. The V call is TRBV7-6, the J call TRBJ2-7, with a possible D match to TRBD1 (5 bases). This CDR3 is built from 15 residues. Trimming took 1 base from V and 1 from J, leaving 11 bases between them. CDR1 SGHVS and CDR2 FNYEAQ come from the germline V gene.

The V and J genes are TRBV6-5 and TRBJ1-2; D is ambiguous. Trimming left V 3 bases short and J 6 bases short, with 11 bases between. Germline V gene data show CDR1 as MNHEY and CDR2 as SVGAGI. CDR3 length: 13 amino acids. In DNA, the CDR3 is TGTGCCAGCAGTTATGGGCAGGAAAATGGCTACACCTTC. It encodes CASSYGQENGYTF.

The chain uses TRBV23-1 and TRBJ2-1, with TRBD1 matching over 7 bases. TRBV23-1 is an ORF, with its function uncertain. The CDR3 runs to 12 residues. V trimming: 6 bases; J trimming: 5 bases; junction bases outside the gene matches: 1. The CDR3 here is CASRDRDNEQFF. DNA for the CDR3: TGCGCCAGCAGAGACAGGGACAATGAGCAGTTCTTC.

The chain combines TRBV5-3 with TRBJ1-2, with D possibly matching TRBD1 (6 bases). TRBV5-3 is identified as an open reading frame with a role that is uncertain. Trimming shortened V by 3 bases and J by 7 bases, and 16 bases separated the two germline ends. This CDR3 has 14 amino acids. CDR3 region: CARSWGRGAGGYTF. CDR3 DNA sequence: TGTGCCAGAAGCTGGGGCAGGGGAGCAGGTGGCTACACCTTC.

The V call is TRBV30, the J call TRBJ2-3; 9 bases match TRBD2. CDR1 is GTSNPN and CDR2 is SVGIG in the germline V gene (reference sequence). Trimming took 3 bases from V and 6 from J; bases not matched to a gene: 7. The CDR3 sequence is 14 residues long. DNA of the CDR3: TGTGCCTGGAGCTCCGGGACTAGCAGTGATACGCAGTATTTT. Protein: CAWSSGTSSDTQYF. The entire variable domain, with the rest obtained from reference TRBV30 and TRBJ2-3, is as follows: SQTIHQWPATLVQPVGSPLSLECTVEGTSNPNLYWYRQAAGRGLQLLFYSVGIGQISSEVPQNLSASRPQDRQFILSSKKLLLSDSGFYLCAWSSGTSSDTQYFGPGTRLTVL.

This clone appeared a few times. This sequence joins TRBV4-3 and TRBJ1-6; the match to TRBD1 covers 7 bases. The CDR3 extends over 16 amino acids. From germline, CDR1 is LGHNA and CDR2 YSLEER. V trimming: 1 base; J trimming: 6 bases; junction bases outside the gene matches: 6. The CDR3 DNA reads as TGCGCCAGCAGCCAAGGGAAGCACAGGGGTAATTCACCCCTCCACTTT. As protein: CASSQGKHRGNSPLHF.

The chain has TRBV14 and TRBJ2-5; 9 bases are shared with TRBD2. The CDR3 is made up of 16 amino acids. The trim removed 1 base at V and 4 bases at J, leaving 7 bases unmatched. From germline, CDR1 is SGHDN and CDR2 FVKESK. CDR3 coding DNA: TGTGCCAGCAGCCAAGGTGTAGCGGGGGCAGGAGAGACCCAGTACTTC. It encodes CASSQGVAGAGETQYF.

CDR3 nucleotide sequence: TGTGCCAGCAGCCCTACAGGGAGGGGGACTGAAGCTTTCTTT. Translation gives CASSPTGRGTEAFF. This sequence joins TRBV5-6 and TRBJ1-1, with TRBD1 as a possible D gene (6 bases). The CDR3 is 14 residues long. The V end was cut by 4 bases, the J end by 5 bases, with 15 bases between. Germline lookup yields CDR1 SGHDT and CDR2 YYEEEE.

The CDR3 loop is CASSLPIQEAFF. The CDR3 DNA is TGTGCCAGCAGTTTACCGATCCAGGAAGCTTTCTTT. The V and J genes are TRBV28 and TRBJ1-1; D remains unclear. Looked up from germline, CDR1 is MDHEN and CDR2 is SYDVKM. Trimming cost V 2 bases and J 8 bases, with 9 bases left between them. This CDR3 is built from 12 residues.

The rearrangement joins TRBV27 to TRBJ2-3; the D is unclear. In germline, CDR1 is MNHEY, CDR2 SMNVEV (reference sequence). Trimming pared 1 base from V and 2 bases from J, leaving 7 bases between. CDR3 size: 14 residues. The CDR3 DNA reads TGTGCCAGCAGTTTATTTCAGATCACAGATACGCAGTATTTT. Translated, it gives CASSLFQITDTQYF.

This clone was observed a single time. CDR3 sequence (DNA): TGCGCCAGCAGCCAAGTCGTAAGAGACACCGCTGAAGCTTTCTTT. It is translated as CASSQVVRDTAEAFF. The V and J genes are TRBV4-1 and TRBJ1-1; no definite D call. Germline loops: CDR1 MGHRA, CDR2 YSYEKL. CDR3 length: 15 amino acids. Trimming removed 1 base at V and 6 bases at J, with 15 bases between.

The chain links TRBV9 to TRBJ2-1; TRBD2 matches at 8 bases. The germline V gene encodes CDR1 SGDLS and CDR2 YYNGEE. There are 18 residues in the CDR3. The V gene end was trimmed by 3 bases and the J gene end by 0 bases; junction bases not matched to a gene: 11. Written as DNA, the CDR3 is TGTGCCAGCAGCGCAAATATTATTCGGGGGGGCTCCTACAATGAGCAGTTCTTC. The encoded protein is CASSANIIRGGSYNEQFF. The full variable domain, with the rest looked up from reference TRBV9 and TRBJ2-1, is DSGVTQTPKHLITATGQRVTLRCSPRSGDLSVYWYQQSLDQGLQFLIQYYNGEERAKGNILERFSAQQFPDLHSELNLSSLELGDSALYFCASSANIIRGGSYNEQFFGPGTRLTVL.